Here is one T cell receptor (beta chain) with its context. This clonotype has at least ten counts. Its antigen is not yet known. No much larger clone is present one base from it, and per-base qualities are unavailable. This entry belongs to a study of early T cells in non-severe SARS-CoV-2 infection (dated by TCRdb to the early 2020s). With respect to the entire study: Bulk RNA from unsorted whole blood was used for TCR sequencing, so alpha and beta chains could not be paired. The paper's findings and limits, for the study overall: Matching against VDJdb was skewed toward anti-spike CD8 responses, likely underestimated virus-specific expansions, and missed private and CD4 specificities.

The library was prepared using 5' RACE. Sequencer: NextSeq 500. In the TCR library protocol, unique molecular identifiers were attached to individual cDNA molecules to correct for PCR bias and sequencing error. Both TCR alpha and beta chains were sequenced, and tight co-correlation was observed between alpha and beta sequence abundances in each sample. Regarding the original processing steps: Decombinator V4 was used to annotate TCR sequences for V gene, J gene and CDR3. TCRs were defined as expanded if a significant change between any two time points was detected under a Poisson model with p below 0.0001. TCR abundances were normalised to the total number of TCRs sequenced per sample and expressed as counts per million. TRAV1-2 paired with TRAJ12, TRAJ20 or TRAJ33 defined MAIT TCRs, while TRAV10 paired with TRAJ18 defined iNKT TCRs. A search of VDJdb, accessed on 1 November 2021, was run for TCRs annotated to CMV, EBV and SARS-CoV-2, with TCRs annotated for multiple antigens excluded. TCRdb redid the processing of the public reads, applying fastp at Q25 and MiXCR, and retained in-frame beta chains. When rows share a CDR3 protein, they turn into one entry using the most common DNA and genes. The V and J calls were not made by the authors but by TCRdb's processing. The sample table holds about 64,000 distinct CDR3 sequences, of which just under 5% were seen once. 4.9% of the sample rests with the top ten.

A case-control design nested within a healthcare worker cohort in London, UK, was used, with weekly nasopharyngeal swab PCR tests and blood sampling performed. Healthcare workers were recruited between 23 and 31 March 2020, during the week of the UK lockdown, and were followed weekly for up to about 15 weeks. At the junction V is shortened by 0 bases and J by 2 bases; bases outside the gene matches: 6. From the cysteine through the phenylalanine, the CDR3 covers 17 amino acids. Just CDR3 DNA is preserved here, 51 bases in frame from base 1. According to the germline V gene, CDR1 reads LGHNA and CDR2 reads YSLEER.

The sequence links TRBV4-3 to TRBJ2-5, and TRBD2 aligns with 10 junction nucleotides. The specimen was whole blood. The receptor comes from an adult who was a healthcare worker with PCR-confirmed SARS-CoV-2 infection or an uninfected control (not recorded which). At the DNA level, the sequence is TGCGCCAGCAGCCAAGATTTAGCGGGAGGCCCTCAAGAGACCCAGTACTTC. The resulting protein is CASSQDLAGGPQETQYF.